A single sample gave rise to the 10 T cell receptor beta chains below, sequenced in a study of CD8+CD57+ T cells in acquired aplastic anemia. Genomic DNA templated the TCR beta VDJ and CDR3 profiling. TCRdb passed the reads through MiXCR, listing each CDR3 protein once. The data contain 150,000 to 200,000 distinct CDR3 sequences, about 50% of them seen just once; the ten biggest clones take up about 30%. Selection for sequencing was limited to patients who had shown CD8+CD57+ cell expansion by flow cytometry. Sequenced: sorted CD4+, CD8+, or CD8+CD57+ T cells (not recorded which) from PBMCs. All receptors come from a human donor with aplastic anemia.

In the case of this clonotype: One junction end disagrees with the germline gene, perhaps due to a read error. This chain connects TRBV7-9 to TRBJ2-5; TRBD2 might be the D (6 bases). The CDR3 is 14 residues long. The germline V gene has CDR1 SEHNR and CDR2 FQNEAQ (reference sequence). The DNA of the CDR3 is TGTGCCAGCAGTTTAGGAGGGGCGGGAGAGACCCAGTACTTC. Translation: CASSLGGAGETQYF.

Points on this clonotype: A read error may account for a junction end that differs from germline. This chain joins TRBV2 and TRBJ1-1, with unresolved D. Germline CDR1 is SNHLY and CDR2 is FYNNEI. This CDR3 is 8 amino acids long. Written as DNA, the CDR3 is TGTGCCAGCGGTGAAGCTTTCTTT. Residues: CASGEAFF.

This clonotype was seen at least ten times. The rearrangement joins TRBV5-4 to TRBJ2-7, with 7 bases fitting TRBD2. The J segment lost 11 bases and the V segment lost 2 bases, leaving 13 bases of the junction unmatched. This CDR3 contains 14 residues. Looked up from germline, CDR1 is SGHNT and CDR2 is YYREEE (reference sequence). The CDR3 DNA reads TGTGCCAGCAGCTTCCTGGGGGGGACTACGACGGAGTACTTC. It encodes CASSFLGGTTTEYF.

There are many counts of this clonotype. This chain uses TRBV20-1 with TRBJ2-1, with D possibly being TRBD1 (6 bases). The CDR3 is 12 amino acids. V was pared by 6 bases and J by 7 bases, with 13 bases between. Germline V gene lookup returns CDR1 DFQATT and CDR2 SNEGSKA (reference sequence). CDR3 residues: CSASITGNEQFF. DNA for the CDR3: TGCAGTGCCTCAATTACAGGGAATGAGCAGTTCTTC.

This clonotype occurred many times. The V call is TRBV19, the J call TRBJ2-3; 11 bases are shared with TRBD2. The germline gives CDR1 LNHDA, CDR2 SQIVND (reference sequence). This CDR3 spans 15 amino acids. The ends lost 10 bases at V and 0 bases at J; junction bases unmatched: 6. CDR3 nucleotide sequence: TGTGCCACCATGGGACTAGCGGAGAGCACAGATACGCAGTATTTT. It is translated as CATMGLAESTDTQYF.

In this sample, this clonotype turned up many times. The V call is TRBV6-1, the J call TRBJ1-2, with 9 bases aligning to TRBD1. Unmatched junction bases numbered 11, after V lost 6 bases and J lost 6 bases. Germline V lookup: CDR1 MNHNS, CDR2 SASEGT. The CDR3 is made up of 15 amino acids. This chain's CDR3 is CASRLPGQGTDGYTF. CDR3 bases: TGTGCCAGCAGACTACCGGGACAGGGAACGGATGGCTACACCTTC.

The rearrangement uses TRBV7-9 and TRBJ2-5; 9 bases fit TRBD2. The V and J ends lost 2 bases and 0 bases, in that order; junction bases with no gene match: 4. The length of the CDR3 is 16 residues. Germline V gene lookup returns CDR1 SEHNR and CDR2 FQNEAQ (reference sequence). CDR3 DNA sequence: TGTGCCAGCAGCTTACAGACTAGCGGATACCAAGAGACCCAGTACTTC. This sequence encodes CASSLQTSGYQETQYF.

V and J are TRBV6-5 and TRBJ1-1; D gene ambiguous. Trimming took 4 bases from V and 4 from J, leaving 7 bases between them. The CDR3 contains 12 residues. Germline V gene sequence: CDR1 MNHEY, CDR2 SVGAGI. The CDR3 here is CASSFIGTEAFF. Here the CDR3 DNA reads TGTGCCAGCAGTTTTATAGGCACTGAAGCTTTCTTT.

The V gene is TRBV7-3, the J gene TRBJ2-1; TRBD1 or TRBD2 may be the D gene (5 bases each). Deletions cut 3 bases from V and 8 bases from J, with 11 bases between. The CDR3 length is 13 residues. The germline CDR1 and CDR2 sequences are SGHTA and FQGTGA. The CDR3 DNA follows: TGTGCCAGCAGCTTCCGGGACGTCGATGAGCAGTTCTTC. It codes for CASSFRDVDEQFF.

The V gene is TRBV2, the J gene TRBJ2-1, with 7 bases identical to TRBD2. The CDR3 is 14 residues long. J gave up 6 bases and V 4 bases, and 6 bases lay outside the gene matches. Per germline, CDR1 SNHLY and CDR2 FYNNEI. The CDR3 protein is CASSVVGGPNEQFF. The CDR3 nucleotides are TGTGCCAGCAGTGTGGTGGGAGGGCCCAATGAGCAGTTCTTC.